These 28 T cell receptor beta chains originate from one sample sequenced in a study of blood T cell repertoires in COVID-19. Repertoires were generated with immunoSEQ multiplex PCR, while TCRdb's copy carries only in-frame clones and drops some. Of about 270,000 clones listed, under 90% were seen once; the top ten hold less than 20%. The source material was PBMCs or T cells enriched from blood (not recorded which). The receptors here all came from a man aged 18 to 30 who had recovered from COVID-19.

The rearrangement uses TRBV7-8 and TRBJ1-2; D is unresolved. This CDR3 spans 12 amino acids. CDR1 and CDR2 from the germline V gene are SGHVS and FQNEAQ. The V and J ends lost 1 base and 8 bases respectively, with 8 bases between them. Here the CDR3 DNA reads TGTGCCAGCAGCTTAGTGGCATCGGGCTACACCTTC. The encoded protein is CASSLVASGYTF.

The rearrangement uses TRBV10-3 and TRBJ2-1; 10 nucleotides match TRBD1. After removal of 7 bases from V and 9 bases from J, the junction contained 9 bases not matched to a gene. This CDR3 spans 14 amino acids. The germline CDR1 and CDR2 sequences are ENHRY and SYGVKD. CDR3 residues: CAITGTGERTEQFF. For the CDR3, the DNA is TGTGCCATCACCGGGACAGGGGAGCGGACTGAGCAGTTCTTC.

This chain links TRBV3-1 (or the pseudogene TRBV3-2) with TRBJ2-1; D is undetermined. This CDR3 comprises 14 residues. Germline V gives CDR1 LGHDT, CDR2 YNNKEL (reference sequence). V gave up 1 base and J gave up 0 bases, with 4 bases separating them. CDR3: CASSQGYSYNEQFF. The CDR3 DNA reads as TGTGCCAGCAGCCAAGGTTACTCCTACAATGAGCAGTTCTTC.

V and J are TRBV6-1 and TRBJ2-7; 9 bases fit TRBD2. Germline values: CDR1 MNHNS, CDR2 SASEGT. V lost 3 bases, J lost 3 bases, and 6 bases stayed unmatched. CDR3 size: 15 residues. For the CDR3, the DNA is TGTGCCAGCAGTGATCACCTACTAGCGGGCTACGAGCAGTACTTC. Protein sequence: CASSDHLLAGYEQYF.

This chain joins TRBV5-5 and TRBJ2-7, with D perhaps TRBD2 (5 bases). The V end was cut by 4 bases, the J end by 4 bases, with 12 bases between. The CDR3 totals 13 residues. Germline loops: CDR1 SGHKS, CDR2 YYEKEE (reference sequence). DNA of the CDR3: TGTGCCAGCAGCCTGCGGACTGGTTACGAGCAGTACTTC. Amino acid sequence: CASSLRTGYEQYF.

As concerns this clone: This specimen includes other DNA sequences encoding the same CDR3. The V and J genes are TRBV19 and TRBJ1-1; D not resolved. This CDR3 has 12 residues. The germline gives CDR1 LNHDA, CDR2 SQIVND (reference sequence). V lost 3 bases and J lost 6, with 8 bases in between. The CDR3 region has the DNA TGTGCCAGTAGTATTGGAGTCGCTGAAGCTTTCTTT. Encoded protein: CASSIGVAEAFF.

The chain uses TRBV4-2 and TRBJ1-5, with D uncertain. Germline assignment: CDR1 LGHNA and CDR2 YNFKEQ. Trimming cost V 3 bases and J 2 bases, with 17 bases left between them. This CDR3 spans 17 amino acids. The CDR3 loop is CASSQVEGRARNQPQHF. CDR3 sequence (DNA): TGTGCCAGCAGCCAGGTCGAAGGGAGGGCGCGCAATCAGCCCCAGCATTTT.

The chain links TRBV18 to TRBJ2-6; TRBD2 might be the D (6 bases). The CDR3 extends over 18 amino acids. Trimming removed 1 base from V and 4 bases from J, with 17 bases in between. Germline assignment: CDR1 KGHSH and CDR2 LQKENI. CDR3 region: CASSPRREEGSGANVLTF. CDR3 in DNA: TGTGCCAGCTCACCACGGAGGGAGGAAGGGTCCGGGGCCAACGTCCTGACTTTC.

This chain joins TRBV5-1 and TRBJ2-5; 7 bases fit TRBD2. The CDR3 sequence is 19 residues long. CDR1 is SGHRS, CDR2 YFSETQ, per germline. Losses at the gene ends were 0 bases for V and 2 bases for J; bases not matched to a gene: 16. CDR3: CASSLVFGYRRGGQETQYF. For the CDR3, the DNA is TGCGCCAGCAGCTTGGTTTTCGGGTATCGCCGGGGAGGGCAAGAGACCCAGTACTTC.

The chain recombines TRBV19 with TRBJ1-6, with D unclear. Germline V gene data show CDR1 as LNHDA and CDR2 as SQIVND (reference sequence). V shed 1 base and J shed 6 bases, with 13 bases lying between them. The CDR3 sequence is 16 residues long. The CDR3 sequence: CASSIVFGYGNSPLHF. The CDR3 bases are TGTGCCAGTAGTATAGTGTTCGGGTACGGTAATTCACCCCTCCACTTT.

The chain couples TRBV12-5 to TRBJ1-1; 7 nucleotides align to TRBD1. The CDR3 has 14 residues. V was clipped by 2 bases and J by 4 bases; unmatched bases: 4. CDR1 is LGHNT, CDR2 FRNRAP, per germline. This CDR3 is CASGLLTGATEAFF. The CDR3 nucleotides read TGTGCTAGTGGTTTGTTAACAGGGGCCACTGAAGCTTTCTTT.

The J gene is TRBJ2-1, the V gene TRBV5-4; 11 bases are a match to TRBD2. Germline CDR1 and CDR2: SGHNT and YYREEE (reference sequence). After removal of 3 bases from V and 1 base from J, the junction contained 12 bases not matched to a gene. The CDR3 is 19 residues long. The CDR3 spells CASSSGKDRLAGSYNEQFF. The CDR3 region has the DNA TGTGCCAGCAGCTCCGGCAAAGATAGACTAGCGGGGTCCTACAATGAGCAGTTCTTC.

This sequence joins TRBV5-1 and TRBJ2-1; TRBD2 matches at 9 bases. The length of the CDR3 is 18 residues. Per the germline V gene, CDR1 is SGHRS and CDR2 is YFSETQ. Trimming removed 1 base from V and 7 bases from J; junction bases left unmatched: 15. The chain's CDR3 is CASSLTTTEAGGRNEQFF. CDR3 DNA: TGCGCCAGCAGCTTGACCACTACTGAAGCGGGGGGTAGGAATGAGCAGTTCTTC. Combining the CDR3 with reference TRBV5-1 and TRBJ2-1 gives the whole variable domain KAGVTQTPRYLIKTRGQQVTLSCSPISGHRSVSWYQQTPGQGLQFLFEYFSETQRNKGNFPGRFSGRQFSNSRSEMNVSTLELGDSALYLCASSLTTTEAGGRNEQFFGPGTRLTVL.

This chain links TRBV11-2 with TRBJ1-2, with 7 nucleotides matching TRBD1. Trimming cost V 2 bases and J 8 bases; bases outside gene matches: 8. CDR3 length: 14 residues. Germline V lookup: CDR1 SGHAT, CDR2 FQNNGV. The CDR3 DNA reads TGTGCCAGCAGCTTATCCGGACAGGACAACGGCTACACCTTC. It encodes CASSLSGQDNGYTF.

This chain links TRBV28 with TRBJ1-6; D might be TRBD1 (6 bases). V lost 3 bases and J lost 7, with 16 bases in between. In germline, CDR1 is MDHEN, CDR2 SYDVKM. The CDR3 runs 16 residues. CDR3 sequence (DNA): TGTGCCAGCAGTTTGGTCCTGAGGGGGAAAAATTCACCCCTCCACTTT. Protein product: CASSLVLRGKNSPLHF.

The chain has TRBV10-3 and TRBJ1-5, with D maybe TRBD1 (5 bases). With 11 bases removed from V and 5 bases from J, the gap between germline ends came to 22 bases. From germline, CDR1 is ENHRY and CDR2 SYGVKD. There are 15 residues in the CDR3. The CDR3 spells CASREGKVSDQPQHF. DNA for the CDR3: TGTGCCTCCAGGGAAGGAAAAGTTTCGGATCAGCCCCAGCATTTT.

This chain connects TRBV9 to TRBJ2-3, with TRBD2 identical over 8 bases. From germline, CDR1 is SGDLS and CDR2 YYNGEE. After removal of 4 bases from V and 6 bases from J, the junction contained 16 bases not matched to a gene. The CDR3 contains 17 residues. In DNA, the CDR3 is TGTGCCAGCAGCCCACAGCTAGGCGGGAGGCTTGGGGATACGCAGTATTTT. Amino acid sequence: CASSPQLGGRLGDTQYF.

This chain uses TRBV18 with TRBJ1-4; the match to TRBD1 covers 11 bases. Trimming removed 4 bases from V and 10 bases from J; junction bases left unmatched: 8. This CDR3 is built from 15 residues. Germline V gene data show CDR1 as KGHSH and CDR2 as LQKENI. The CDR3 sequence: CASSLPGQGVPKLFF. CDR3 DNA sequence: TGTGCCAGCTCACTCCCGGGACAGGGGGTCCCAAAACTGTTTTTT.

There are a few counts of this clone. The V call is TRBV28, the J call TRBJ1-5, with D possibly TRBD1 on 5 matching bases. CDR1 MDHEN and CDR2 SYDVKM come from the germline V gene. V was cut by 3 bases and J by 4 bases, with 16 bases left in between. The CDR3 totals 16 residues. The CDR3 loop reads CASSFSLGQPNQPQHF. The CDR3 DNA sequence: TGTGCCAGCAGTTTTTCTCTGGGGCAGCCTAATCAGCCCCAGCATTTT.

The chain employs TRBV30 and TRBJ1-4; 7 nucleotides line up with TRBD1. CDR1 is GTSNPN and CDR2 is SVGIG in the germline V gene (reference sequence). The CDR3 runs to 16 residues. After removal of 0 bases from V and 4 bases from J, the junction contained 8 bases not matched to a gene. CDR3 residues: CAWSVPNRGGNEKLFF. CDR3 nucleotide sequence: TGTGCCTGGAGTGTACCGAACAGGGGAGGTAATGAAAAACTGTTTTTT.

This chain joins TRBV29-1 and TRBJ2-3, with 13 bases identical to TRBD2. This CDR3 comprises 15 residues. J was trimmed by 2 bases and V by 7 bases; bases with no gene match: 6. CDR1 and CDR2 (germline): SQVTM, ANQGSEA. CDR3 in amino acids: CSADGTSGATDTQYF. Here the CDR3 DNA reads TGCAGCGCGGACGGGACTAGCGGGGCCACAGATACGCAGTATTTT.

The chain couples TRBV5-6 to TRBJ1-2; 7 bases fit TRBD1. CDR3 length equals 16 residues. Germline trimming cut 0 bases from V and 4 bases from J; bases unmatched to any gene: 9. Germline-derived CDR1 and CDR2 are SGHDT and YYEEEE. The CDR3 DNA follows: TGTGCCAGCAGCTTGGACAGGGGAAGCCCGCCCTATGGCTACACCTTC. Encoded protein: CASSLDRGSPPYGYTF.

The chain joins TRBV2 to TRBJ1-5; 7 bases are a match to TRBD1. V lost 6 bases to trimming and J lost 6 bases; unmatched junction nucleotides: 14. This CDR3 contains 16 residues. Germline-derived CDR1 and CDR2 are SNHLY and FYNNEI. The CDR3 DNA reads TGTGCCAGCAGCCCCGCTGGGACAGAAGAGATTCAGCCCCAGCATTTT. This translates into CASSPAGTEEIQPQHF.

This chain joins TRBV28 and TRBJ2-2, with D perhaps matching TRBD2 (7 bases). The germline V gene encodes CDR1 MDHEN and CDR2 SYDVKM. The CDR3 is 14 amino acids. V was clipped by 10 bases and J by 4 bases, with 16 bases between them. CDR3 sequence (DNA): TGTGCCATCAAGGAGGGAGGGGGCACCGGGGAGCTGTTTTTT. Its translation is CAIKEGGGTGELFF.

V and J are TRBV5-6 and TRBJ1-5; no reliable D call. Germline V gene sequence: CDR1 SGHDT, CDR2 YYEEEE. Deletions cut 3 bases from V and 7 bases from J, with 14 bases between. The CDR3 runs to 14 residues. The CDR3 reads CASSSRGSYQPQHF. The DNA of the CDR3 is TGTGCCAGCAGCTCTAGAGGGTCGTACCAGCCCCAGCATTTT.

The sample holds one count of this clone. The rearrangement uses TRBV7-2 and TRBJ2-7, with 7 bases fitting TRBD2. Germline loops: CDR1 SGHTA, CDR2 FQGNSA. V shed 4 bases, J shed 2 bases, and the junction held 8 bases outside the gene matches. The CDR3 loop spans 15 amino acids. The DNA for the CDR3 is TGTGCCAGCAGCTCCCCCGGGACTACCCCCTACGAGCAGTACTTC. Amino acids: CASSSPGTTPYEQYF. The full variable domain, completed using reference TRBV7-2 and TRBJ2-7, is GAGVSQSPSNKVTEKGKDVELRCDPISGHTALYWYRQSLGQGLEFLIYFQGNSAPDKSGLPSDRFSAERTGGSVSTLTIQRTQQEDSAVYLCASSSPGTTPYEQYFGPGTRLTVT.

The J gene is TRBJ2-7, the V gene TRBV30; tentatively, D is TRBD2 (7 bases). Germline values: CDR1 GTSNPN, CDR2 SVGIG (reference sequence). This CDR3 comprises 15 residues. Trimming shortened V by 0 bases and J by 1 base, and 13 bases separated the two germline ends. CDR3 in DNA: TGTGCCTGGAGTGTACCGGGGGGCCTATCCTACGAGCAGTACTTC. Translation gives CAWSVPGGLSYEQYF.

The chain joins TRBV5-5 to TRBJ1-4; 11 bases are a match to TRBD1. CDR3 length: 17 amino acids. In germline, CDR1 is SGHKS, CDR2 YYEKEE (reference sequence). The junction had 5 bases not matched to a gene; V was cut back by 4 bases and J by 0 bases. CDR3 nucleotide sequence: TGTGCCAGCAGCCAACCGGGACAGGGGGCAACTAATGAAAAACTGTTTTTT. It is translated as CASSQPGQGATNEKLFF. The full variable domain, its missing parts supplied by reference TRBV5-5 and TRBJ1-4, is DAGVTQSPTHLIKTRGQQVTLRCSPISGHKSVSWYQQVLGQGPQFIFQYYEKEERGRGNFPDRFSARQFPNYSSELNVNALLLGDSALYLCASSQPGQGATNEKLFFGSGTQLSVL.